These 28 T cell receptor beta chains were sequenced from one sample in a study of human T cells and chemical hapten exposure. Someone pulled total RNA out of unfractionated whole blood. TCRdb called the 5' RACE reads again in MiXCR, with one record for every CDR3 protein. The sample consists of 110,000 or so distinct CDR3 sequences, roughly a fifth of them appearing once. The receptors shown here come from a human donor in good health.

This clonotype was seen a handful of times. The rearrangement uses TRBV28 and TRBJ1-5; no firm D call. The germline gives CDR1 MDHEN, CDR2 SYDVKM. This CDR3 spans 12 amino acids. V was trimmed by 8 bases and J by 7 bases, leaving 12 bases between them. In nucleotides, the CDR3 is TGTGCCAGCTTCCGCCTAGGGCAGCCCCAGCATTTT. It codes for CASFRLGQPQHF. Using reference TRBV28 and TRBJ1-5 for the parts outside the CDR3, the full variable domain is DVKVTQSSRYLVKRTGEKVFLECVQDMDHENMFWYRQDPGLGLRLIYFSYDVKMKEKGDIPEGYSVSREKKERFSLILESASTNQTSMYLCASFRLGQPQHFGDGTRLSIL.

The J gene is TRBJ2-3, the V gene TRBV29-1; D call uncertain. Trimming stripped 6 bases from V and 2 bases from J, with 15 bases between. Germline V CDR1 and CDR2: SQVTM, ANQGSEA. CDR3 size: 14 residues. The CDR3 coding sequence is TGCAGCGTACAGCCAGAGGACCTCACAGATACGCAGTATTTT. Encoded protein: CSVQPEDLTDTQYF.

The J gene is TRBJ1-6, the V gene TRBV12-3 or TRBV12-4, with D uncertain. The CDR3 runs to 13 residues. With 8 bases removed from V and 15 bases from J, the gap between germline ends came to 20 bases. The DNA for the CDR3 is TGTGCCAGCGGACGCGGCACGGTACGAGGCCTCCACTTT. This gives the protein CASGRGTVRGLHF.

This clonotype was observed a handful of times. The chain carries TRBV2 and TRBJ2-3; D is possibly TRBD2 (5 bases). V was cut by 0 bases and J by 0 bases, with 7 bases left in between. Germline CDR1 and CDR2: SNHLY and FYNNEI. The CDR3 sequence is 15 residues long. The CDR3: CASSEATTSTDTQYF. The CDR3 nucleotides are TGTGCCAGCAGTGAAGCGACTACTAGCACAGATACGCAGTATTTT.

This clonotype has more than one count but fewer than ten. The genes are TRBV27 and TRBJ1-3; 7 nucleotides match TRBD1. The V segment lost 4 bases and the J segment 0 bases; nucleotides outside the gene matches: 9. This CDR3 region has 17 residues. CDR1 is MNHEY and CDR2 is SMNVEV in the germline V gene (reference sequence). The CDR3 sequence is CASSSHRGLSSGNTIYF. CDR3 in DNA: TGTGCCAGCAGTTCCCACAGGGGCCTGAGCTCTGGAAACACCATATATTTT.

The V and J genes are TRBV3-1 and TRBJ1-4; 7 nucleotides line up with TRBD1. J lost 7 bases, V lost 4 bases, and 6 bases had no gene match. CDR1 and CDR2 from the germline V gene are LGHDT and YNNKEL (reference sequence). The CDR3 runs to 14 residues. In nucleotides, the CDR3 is TGTGCCAGCAGCCCTGACAGGGCCGGTGAAAAACTGTTTTTT. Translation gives CASSPDRAGEKLFF.

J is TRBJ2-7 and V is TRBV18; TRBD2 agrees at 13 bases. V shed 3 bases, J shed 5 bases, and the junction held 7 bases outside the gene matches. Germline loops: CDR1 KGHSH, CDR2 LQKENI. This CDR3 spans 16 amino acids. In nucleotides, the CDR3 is TGTGCCAGCTCACCGACACTAGCGGGAGGGCCCAACGAGCAGTACTTC. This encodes CASSPTLAGGPNEQYF.

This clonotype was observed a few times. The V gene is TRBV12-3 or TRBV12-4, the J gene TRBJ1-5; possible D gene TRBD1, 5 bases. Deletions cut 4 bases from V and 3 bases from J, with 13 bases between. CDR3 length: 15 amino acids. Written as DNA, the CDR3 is TGTGCCAGCAGTTCCTGGGGGAGGGACAATCAGCCCCAGCATTTT. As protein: CASSSWGRDNQPQHF.

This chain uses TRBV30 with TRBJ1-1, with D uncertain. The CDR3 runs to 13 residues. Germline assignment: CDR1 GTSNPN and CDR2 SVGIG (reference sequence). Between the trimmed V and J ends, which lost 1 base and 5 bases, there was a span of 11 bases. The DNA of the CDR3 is TGTGCCTGGAGTGCCCTAAGGGAAACTGAAGCTTTCTTT. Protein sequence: CAWSALRETEAFF.

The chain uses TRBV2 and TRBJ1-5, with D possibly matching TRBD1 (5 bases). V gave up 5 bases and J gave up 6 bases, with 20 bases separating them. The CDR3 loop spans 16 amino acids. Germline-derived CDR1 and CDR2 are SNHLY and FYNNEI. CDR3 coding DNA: TGTGCCAGCAGTTCCCTCCCGGGGGGTCCGGGTCAGCCCCAGCATTTT. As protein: CASSSLPGGPGQPQHF.

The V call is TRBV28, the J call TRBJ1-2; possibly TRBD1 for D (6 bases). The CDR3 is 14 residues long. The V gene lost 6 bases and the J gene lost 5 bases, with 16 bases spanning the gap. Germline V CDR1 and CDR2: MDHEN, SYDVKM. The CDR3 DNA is TGTGCCAGCAGACTATCAGGGGAGGGGTATGGCTACACCTTC. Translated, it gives CASRLSGEGYGYTF.

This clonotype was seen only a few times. Written as DNA, the CDR3 is TGTGCCAGCAGCATCCACGCCGGCGCAGAAAAACTGTTTTTT. Translated, it gives CASSIHAGAEKLFF. This rearrangement joins TRBV5-4 to TRBJ1-4; D is ambiguous. CDR3 length: 14 amino acids. Germline V gene sequence: CDR1 SGHNT, CDR2 YYREEE (reference sequence). V lost 4 bases and J 8 bases, leaving 15 bases between the germline ends.

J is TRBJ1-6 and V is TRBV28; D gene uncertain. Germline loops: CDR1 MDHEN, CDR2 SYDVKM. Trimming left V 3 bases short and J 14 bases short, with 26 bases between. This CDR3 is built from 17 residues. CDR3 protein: CASSFGRVIHPSSALHF. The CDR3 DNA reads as TGTGCCAGCAGTTTTGGTAGGGTAATTCACCCCTCGTCGGCCCTCCACTTT.

In DNA form, the CDR3 reads TGCAGCGCCTCAGGGGGCCTTAACACCGGGGAGCTGTTTTTT. It translates to CSASGGLNTGELFF. The chain couples TRBV29-1 to TRBJ2-2; TRBD1 aligns across 8 bases. This CDR3 spans 14 amino acids. With 7 bases clipped from V and 2 bases from J, the junction kept 6 bases outside the gene matches. In germline, CDR1 is SQVTM, CDR2 ANQGSEA.

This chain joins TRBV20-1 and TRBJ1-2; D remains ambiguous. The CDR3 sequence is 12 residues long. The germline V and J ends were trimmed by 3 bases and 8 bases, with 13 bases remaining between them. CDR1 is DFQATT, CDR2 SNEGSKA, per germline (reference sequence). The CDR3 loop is CSARFRVGGYTF. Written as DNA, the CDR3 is TGCAGTGCTAGGTTCCGGGTGGGGGGCTACACCTTC.

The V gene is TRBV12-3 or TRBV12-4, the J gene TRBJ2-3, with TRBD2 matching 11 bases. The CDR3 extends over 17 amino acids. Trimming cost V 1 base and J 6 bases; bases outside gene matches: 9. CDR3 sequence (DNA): TGTGCCAGCAGTTTAGAGGGTAGCGGGAGGGCCACGGATACGCAGTATTTT. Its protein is CASSLEGSGRATDTQYF.

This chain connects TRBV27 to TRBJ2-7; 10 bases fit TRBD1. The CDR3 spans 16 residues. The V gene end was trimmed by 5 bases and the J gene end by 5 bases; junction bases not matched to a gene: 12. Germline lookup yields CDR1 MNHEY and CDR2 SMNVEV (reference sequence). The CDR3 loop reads CASSLRRTGGLNEQYF. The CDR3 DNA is TGTGCCAGCAGTCTACGAAGGACAGGGGGGTTGAACGAGCAGTACTTC.

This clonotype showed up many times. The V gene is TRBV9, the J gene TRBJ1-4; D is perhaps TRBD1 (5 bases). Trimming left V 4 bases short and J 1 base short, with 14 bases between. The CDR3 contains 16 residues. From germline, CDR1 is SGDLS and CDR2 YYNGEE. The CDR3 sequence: CASSLSLGVTNEKLFF. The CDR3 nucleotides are TGTGCCAGCAGCTTGAGCCTAGGGGTAACTAATGAAAAACTGTTTTTT.

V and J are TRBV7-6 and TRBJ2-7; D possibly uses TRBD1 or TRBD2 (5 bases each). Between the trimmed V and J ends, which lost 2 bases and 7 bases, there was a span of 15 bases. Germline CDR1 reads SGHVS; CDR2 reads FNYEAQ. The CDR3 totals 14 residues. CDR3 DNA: TGTGCCAGCAGCTTATATGAGGGGACGGGGGAGCAGTACTTC. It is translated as CASSLYEGTGEQYF.

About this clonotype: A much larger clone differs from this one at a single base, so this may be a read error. The DNA for the CDR3 is TGCAGTGCTAGAGTGAAGGGGGCTGTAGGCAATCAGCCCCAGCGTTTT. Translated, it gives CSARVKGAVGNQPQRF. This rearrangement joins TRBV20-1 to TRBJ1-5; 7 positions match TRBD1. Germline CDR1 and CDR2: DFQATT and SNEGSKA (reference sequence). The CDR3 length is 16 residues.

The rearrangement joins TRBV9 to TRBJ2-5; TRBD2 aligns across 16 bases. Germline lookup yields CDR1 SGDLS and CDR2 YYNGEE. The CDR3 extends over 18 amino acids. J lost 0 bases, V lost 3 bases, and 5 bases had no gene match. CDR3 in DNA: TGTGCCAGCAGCGCGGGACTAGCGGGAGGGGGCTACCAAGAGACCCAGTACTTC. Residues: CASSAGLAGGGYQETQYF.

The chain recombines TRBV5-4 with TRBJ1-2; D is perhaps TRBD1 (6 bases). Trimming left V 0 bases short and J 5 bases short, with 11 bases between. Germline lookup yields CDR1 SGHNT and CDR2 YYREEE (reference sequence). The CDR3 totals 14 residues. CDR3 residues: CASSLGWTAYGYTF. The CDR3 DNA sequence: TGTGCCAGCAGCTTGGGCTGGACAGCTTATGGCTACACCTTC.

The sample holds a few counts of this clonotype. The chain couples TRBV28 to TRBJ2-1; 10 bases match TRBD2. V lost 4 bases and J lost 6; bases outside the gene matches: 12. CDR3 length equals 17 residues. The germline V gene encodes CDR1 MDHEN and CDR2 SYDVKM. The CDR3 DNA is TGTGCCAGCAGTTCATCTAATCCCGGACTAGCGGTCAATGAGCAGTTCTTC. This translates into CASSSSNPGLAVNEQFF.

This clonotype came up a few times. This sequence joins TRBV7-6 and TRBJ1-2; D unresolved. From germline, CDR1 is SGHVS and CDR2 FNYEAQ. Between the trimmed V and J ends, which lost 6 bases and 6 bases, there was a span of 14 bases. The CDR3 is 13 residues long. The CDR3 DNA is TGTGCCAGCAGGTTGGGTCATATGGATGGCTACACCTTC. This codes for CASRLGHMDGYTF.

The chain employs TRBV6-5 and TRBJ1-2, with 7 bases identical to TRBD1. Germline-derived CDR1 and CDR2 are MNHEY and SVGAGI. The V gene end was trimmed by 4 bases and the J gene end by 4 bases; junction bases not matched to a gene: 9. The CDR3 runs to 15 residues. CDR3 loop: CASSSPLGQFYGYTF. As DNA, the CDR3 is TGTGCCAGCAGTTCCCCCCTGGGACAGTTCTATGGCTACACCTTC.

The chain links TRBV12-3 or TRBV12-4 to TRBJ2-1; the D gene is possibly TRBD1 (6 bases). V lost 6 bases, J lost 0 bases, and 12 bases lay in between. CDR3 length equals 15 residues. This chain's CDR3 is CASRATGSSYNEQFF. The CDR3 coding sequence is TGTGCCAGCAGGGCTACAGGGAGCTCCTACAATGAGCAGTTCTTC.

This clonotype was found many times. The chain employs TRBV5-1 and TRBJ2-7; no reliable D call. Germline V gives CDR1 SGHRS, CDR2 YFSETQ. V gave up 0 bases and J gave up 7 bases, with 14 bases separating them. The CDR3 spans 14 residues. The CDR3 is CASSLVGSNVEQYF. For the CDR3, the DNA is TGCGCCAGCAGCTTGGTAGGGTCTAATGTGGAGCAGTACTTC.

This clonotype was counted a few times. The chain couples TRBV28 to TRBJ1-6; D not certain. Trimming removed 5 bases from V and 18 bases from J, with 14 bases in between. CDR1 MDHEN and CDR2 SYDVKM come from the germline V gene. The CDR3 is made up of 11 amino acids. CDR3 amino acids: CASSPTRYPHF. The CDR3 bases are TGTGCCAGCAGTCCAACTCGCTACCCCCACTTT.